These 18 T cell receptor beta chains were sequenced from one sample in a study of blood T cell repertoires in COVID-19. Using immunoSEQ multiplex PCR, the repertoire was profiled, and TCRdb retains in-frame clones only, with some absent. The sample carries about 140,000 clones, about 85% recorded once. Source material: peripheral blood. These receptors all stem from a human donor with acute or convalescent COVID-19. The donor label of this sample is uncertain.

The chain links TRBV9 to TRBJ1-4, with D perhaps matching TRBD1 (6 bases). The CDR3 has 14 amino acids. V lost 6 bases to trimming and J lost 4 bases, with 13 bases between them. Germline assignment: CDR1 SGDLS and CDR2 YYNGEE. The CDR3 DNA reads TGTGCCAGCAACCCGGGACACTATAATGAAAAACTGTTTTTT. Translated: CASNPGHYNEKLFF.

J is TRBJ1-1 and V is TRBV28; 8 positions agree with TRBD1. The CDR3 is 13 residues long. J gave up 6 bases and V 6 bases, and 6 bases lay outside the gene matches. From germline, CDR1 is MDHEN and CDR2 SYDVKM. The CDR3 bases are TGTGCCAGCAGGCAGGGGGCCCGTCCTGAAGCTTTCTTT. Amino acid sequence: CASRQGARPEAFF. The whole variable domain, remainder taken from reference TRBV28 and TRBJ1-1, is DVKVTQSSRYLVKRTGEKVFLECVQDMDHENMFWYRQDPGLGLRLIYFSYDVKMKEKGDIPEGYSVSREKKERFSLILESASTNQTSMYLCASRQGARPEAFFGQGTRLTVV.

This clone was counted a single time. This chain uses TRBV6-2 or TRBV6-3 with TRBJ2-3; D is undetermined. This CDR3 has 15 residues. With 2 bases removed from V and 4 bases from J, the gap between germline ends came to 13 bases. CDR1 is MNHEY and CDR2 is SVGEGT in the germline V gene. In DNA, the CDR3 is TGTGCCAGCAGTTACCGGCAGCGTAACTCAGATACGCAGTATTTT. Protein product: CASSYRQRNSDTQYF.

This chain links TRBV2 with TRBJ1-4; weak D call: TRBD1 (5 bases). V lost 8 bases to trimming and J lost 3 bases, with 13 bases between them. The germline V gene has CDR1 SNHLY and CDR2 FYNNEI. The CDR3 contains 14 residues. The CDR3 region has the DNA TGTGCCAGCCATGGGCCCAGGGCTAATGAAAAACTGTTTTTT. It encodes CASHGPRANEKLFF.

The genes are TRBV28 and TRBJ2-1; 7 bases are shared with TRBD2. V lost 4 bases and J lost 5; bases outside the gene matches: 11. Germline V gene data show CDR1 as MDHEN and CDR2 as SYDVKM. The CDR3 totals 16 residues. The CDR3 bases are TGTGCCAGCAGTTCCCTATGGCGGGGGAGTAACAATGAGCAGTTCTTC. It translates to CASSSLWRGSNNEQFF.

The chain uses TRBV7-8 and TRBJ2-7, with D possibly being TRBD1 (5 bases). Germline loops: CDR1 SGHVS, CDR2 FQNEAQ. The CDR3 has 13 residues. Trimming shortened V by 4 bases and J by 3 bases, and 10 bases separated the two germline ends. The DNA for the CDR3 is TGTGCCAGCAGCTACGCAGGGTTCTACGAGCAGTACGTC. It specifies CASSYAGFYEQYV.

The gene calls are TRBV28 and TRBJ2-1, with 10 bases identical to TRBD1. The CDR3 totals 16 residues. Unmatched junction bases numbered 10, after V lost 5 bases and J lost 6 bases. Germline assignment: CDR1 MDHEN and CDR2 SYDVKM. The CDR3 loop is CASSTWTGGSVNEQFF. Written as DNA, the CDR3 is TGTGCCAGCAGTACCTGGACAGGGGGGTCGGTCAATGAGCAGTTCTTC.

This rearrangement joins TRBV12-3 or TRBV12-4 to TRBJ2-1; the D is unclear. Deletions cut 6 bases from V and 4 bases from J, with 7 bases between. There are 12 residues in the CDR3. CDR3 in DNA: TGTGCCAGCAGCCCCTTGTACAATGAGCAGTTCTTC. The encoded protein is CASSPLYNEQFF.

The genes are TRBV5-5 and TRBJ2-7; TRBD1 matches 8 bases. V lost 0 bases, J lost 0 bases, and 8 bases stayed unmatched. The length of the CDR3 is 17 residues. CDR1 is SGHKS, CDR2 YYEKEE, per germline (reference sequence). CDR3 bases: TGTGCCAGCAGCTTGGCCGTGGGGACAGGCGACTCCTACGAGCAGTACGTC. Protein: CASSLAVGTGDSYEQYV.

The CDR3 sequence: CASSQVPVSVAPTDTQYF. In DNA, the CDR3 is TGTGCCAGCAGCCAAGTCCCAGTTTCAGTAGCCCCCACAGATACGCAGTATTTT. This sequence joins TRBV3-1 (or the pseudogene TRBV3-2) and TRBJ2-3; D uncertain. CDR3 length equals 18 residues. Trimming took off 1 base at V and 2 bases at J, with 19 bases between the two ends. Germline CDR1 is LGHDT and CDR2 is YNNKEL (reference sequence).

CDR3 nucleotides: TGTGCCAGCAGCTTCACGGGAAACTACGAGCAGTACGTC. This codes for CASSFTGNYEQYV. The chain couples TRBV11-1 to TRBJ2-7, with a possible D match to TRBD2 (5 bases). The CDR3 totals 13 residues. Trimming took off 3 bases at V and 3 bases at J, with 9 bases between the two ends. Germline CDR1 is SGHAT and CDR2 is FQDESV (reference sequence).

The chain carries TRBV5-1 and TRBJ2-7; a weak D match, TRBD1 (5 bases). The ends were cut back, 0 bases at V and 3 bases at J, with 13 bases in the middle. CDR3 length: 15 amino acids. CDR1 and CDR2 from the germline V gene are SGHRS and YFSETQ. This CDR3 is CASSLVDICYYEQYV. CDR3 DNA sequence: TGCGCCAGCAGCTTGGTGGACATATGCTACTACGAGCAGTACGTC.

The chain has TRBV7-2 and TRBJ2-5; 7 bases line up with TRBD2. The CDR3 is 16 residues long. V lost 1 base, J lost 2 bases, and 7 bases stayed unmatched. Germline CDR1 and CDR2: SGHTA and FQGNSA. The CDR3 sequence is CASSLGSGGGQETQYF. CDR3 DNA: TGTGCCAGCAGCTTAGGGTCGGGCGGGGGTCAAGAGACCCAGTACTTC.

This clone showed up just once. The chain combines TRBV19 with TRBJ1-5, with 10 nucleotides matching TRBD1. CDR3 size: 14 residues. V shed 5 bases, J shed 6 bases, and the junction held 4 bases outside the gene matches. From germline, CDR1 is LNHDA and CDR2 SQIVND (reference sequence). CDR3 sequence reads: CASSPTGGGQPQHF. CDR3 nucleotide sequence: TGTGCCAGTAGTCCGACAGGGGGCGGTCAGCCCCAGCATTTT.

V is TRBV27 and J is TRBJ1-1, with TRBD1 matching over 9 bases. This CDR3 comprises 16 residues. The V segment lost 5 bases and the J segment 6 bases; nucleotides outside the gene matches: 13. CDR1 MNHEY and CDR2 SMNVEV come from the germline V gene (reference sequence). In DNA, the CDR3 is TGTGCCAGCAGTCCCTTAACAGGGGGCGGCAAGCCTGAAGCTTTCTTT. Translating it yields CASSPLTGGGKPEAFF.

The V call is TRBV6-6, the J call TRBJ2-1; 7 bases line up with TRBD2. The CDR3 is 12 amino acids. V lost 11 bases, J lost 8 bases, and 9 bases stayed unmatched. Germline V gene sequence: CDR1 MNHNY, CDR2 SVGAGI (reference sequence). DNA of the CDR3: TGTGCCGGTTCAATAGCGGGCGATGAGCAGTTCTTC. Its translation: CAGSIAGDEQFF.

CDR3 loop: CASSLQVGAGQPQHF. DNA of the CDR3: TGTGCCAGCAGCTTACAAGTGGGGGCAGGGCAGCCCCAGCATTTT. The chain combines TRBV6-2 or TRBV6-3 with TRBJ1-5; a weak D match, TRBD1 (6 bases). Per germline, CDR1 MNHEY and CDR2 SVGEGT. V gave up 6 bases and J gave up 7 bases, with 19 bases separating them. The CDR3 has 15 residues.

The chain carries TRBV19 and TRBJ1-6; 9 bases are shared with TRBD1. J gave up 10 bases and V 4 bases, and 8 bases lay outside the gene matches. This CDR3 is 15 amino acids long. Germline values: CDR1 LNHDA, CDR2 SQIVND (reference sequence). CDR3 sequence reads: CASSTSDRGISPLHF. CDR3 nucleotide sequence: TGTGCCAGTAGTACGTCGGACAGGGGCATCTCACCCCTCCACTTT.